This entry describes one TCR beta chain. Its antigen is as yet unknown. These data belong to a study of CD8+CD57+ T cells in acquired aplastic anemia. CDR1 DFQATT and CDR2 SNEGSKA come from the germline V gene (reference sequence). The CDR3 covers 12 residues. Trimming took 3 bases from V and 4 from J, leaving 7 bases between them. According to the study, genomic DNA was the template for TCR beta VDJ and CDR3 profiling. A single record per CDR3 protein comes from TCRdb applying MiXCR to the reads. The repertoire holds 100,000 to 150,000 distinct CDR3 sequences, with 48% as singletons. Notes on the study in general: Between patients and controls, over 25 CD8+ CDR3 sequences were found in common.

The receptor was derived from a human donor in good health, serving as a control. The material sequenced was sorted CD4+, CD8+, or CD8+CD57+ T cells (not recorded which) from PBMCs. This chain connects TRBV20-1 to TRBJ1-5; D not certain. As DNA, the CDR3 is TGCAGTGCTAGTCCCCGTAATCAGCCCCAGCATTTT. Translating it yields CSASPRNQPQHF.